This T cell receptor beta chain stems from a study of cytomegalovirus exposure and HLA in healthy donors. Study-level information: An analysis done earlier identified about 100 million unique TCR beta sequences from around 180 million T cells. Study results and limitations: Researchers had no immune exposure information except CMV serostatus available. In vitro experiments confirmed that a few CMV-associated chains were specific for CMV antigens.

Germline assignment: CDR1 MGHDK and CDR2 SYGVNS. The CDR3 consists of 14 residues. V shed 4 bases and J 2 bases; nucleotides not matched to a gene: 4. It was with 60 Vbeta and 13 Jbeta primers that the PCR ran. Using immunoSEQ multiplex PCR, the repertoire was profiled, and TCRdb retains in-frame clones only, with some absent. The table lists about 64,000 clones, with 3.6% in the top ten. About this clone itself: Its antigen remains unknown.

Sequenced material: PBMCs. This sequence was found in a woman younger than 30 in good health and CMV-seronegative. The rearrangement links TRBV25-1 to TRBJ1-1; 7 bases agree with TRBD1. The CDR3: CASSGGTANTEAFF. The DNA of the CDR3 is TGTGCCAGCAGTGGAGGGACAGCTAACACTGAAGCTTTCTTT.